This TCR beta chain was sequenced for a study of blood T cells in healthy people across ages. This clonotype has ten or more counts. The second PCR ran about 6 to 12 cycles with a sample-barcoded 5' primer and J-beta primers. From the 5' RACE reads, TCRdb called clonotypes with MiXCR, one entry per CDR3 protein. The data hold about 940,000 distinct CDR3 sequences, with under 50% observed a single time. Trimming pared 0 bases from V and 2 bases from J, leaving 10 bases between. Germline V lookup: CDR1 LGHNA, CDR2 YSLEER. The length of the CDR3 is 15 residues. Sequencing was done on a sample of blood. V usage is TRBV4-3 and J usage is TRBJ1-2; D perhaps matches TRBD1 (5 bases). This sequence originates from a man aged 30 to 39 in good health. CDR3 DNA sequence: TGCGCCAGCAGCCAAGATACCGACAGAAACTATGGCTACACCTTC. This codes for CASSQDTDRNYGYTF.